This T cell receptor beta chain was retrieved from a study of CD8 T cells in ankylosing spondylitis. Per the germline V gene, CDR1 is DFQATT and CDR2 is SNEGSKA (reference sequence). The junction had 9 bases not matched to a gene; V was cut back by 5 bases and J by 4 bases. There are 15 residues in the CDR3. This clonotype has a count of ten or more. Its antigen is currently unknown. Study-wide points: Blood from ankylosing spondylitis patients appeared to carry a characteristic roughly eight-variant TCR beta motif. Within matched ankylosing spondylitis synovial fluid, disease-linked clones were reportedly significantly enriched.

TCRdb independently ran MiXCR on the 5' RACE reads; one entry per CDR3 protein. The sample yields 200,000 to 250,000 distinct CDR3 sequences, over 9.5% seen once. The chain couples TRBV20-1 to TRBJ2-2; 8 bases fit TRBD1. The source of this sequence is a male donor with ankylosing spondylitis or in good health (not recorded which). Material for sequencing was blood, either unsorted or a sorted T cell fraction (not recorded which). The CDR3 DNA is TGCAGTGCTCCGGGACAGGCGAAAGGCACCGGGGAGCTGTTTTTT. It is translated as CSAPGQAKGTGELFF.